Listed below are T cell receptor beta chains from one sample, sequenced in a study of shared clonotypes between healthy human individuals. Clones were read by immunoSEQ multiplex PCR, and TCRdb kept only the in-frame ones, dropping some. This table holds approximately 740,000 clones, around 67% found once. The sequenced sample consisted of memory CD4+ T cells sorted from blood. The origin of the receptors is a woman aged 25 to 39 in good health. CDR3s leave out the opening cysteine and the closing phenylalanine or tryptophan.

v_call: TRBV5-1; j_call: TRBJ2-7; cdr3_aa: ASSLVGSSYEQY
v_call: TRBV19; j_call: TRBJ2-1; cdr3_aa: ASRPLAGGNEQF
v_call: TRBV6-5; j_call: TRBJ1-1; cdr3_aa: ASSGSAGNTEAF
v_call: TRBV6-1; j_call: TRBJ2-5; cdr3_aa: ASTSQERGETQY
v_call: TRBV28; j_call: TRBJ2-7; cdr3_aa: ASSPSAGPTYEQY
v_call: TRBV15; j_call: TRBJ1-4; cdr3_aa: ATSSLTGAREKLF
v_call: TRBV28; j_call: TRBJ1-5; cdr3_aa: ASSLADFPQH
v_call: TRBV6-1; j_call: TRBJ2-7; cdr3_aa: ASNTPAGSSYEQY
v_call: TRBV5-4; j_call: TRBJ1-2; cdr3_aa: ASSLLGQGRGKYT
v_call: TRBV7-2; j_call: TRBJ1-5; cdr3_aa: ASSQGGAYNQPQH
v_call: TRBV2; j_call: TRBJ2-2; cdr3_aa: ASTRSTSGTTGELF
v_call: TRBV19; j_call: TRBJ1-5; cdr3_aa: ASSKPRGNQPQH
v_call: TRBV6-6; j_call: TRBJ1-5; cdr3_aa: ASSYSGAEQPQH
v_call: TRBV4-2; j_call: TRBJ2-1; cdr3_aa: ASSQDGLAAYNEQF
v_call: TRBV29-1; j_call: TRBJ2-5; cdr3_aa: SARDSPETQY
v_call: TRBV9; j_call: TRBJ2-3; cdr3_aa: ASSVLAGGTDTQY